The 15 T cell receptor beta chains below were found in one sample sequenced in a study of tumor and adjacent non-tumor tissue in lung cancer. The template was RNA from unsorted bulk tissue. TCRbeta libraries were built with three rounds of nested PCR, modified from ARM-PCR. TCRdb ran MiXCR on the multiplex PCR reads and lists one entry per CDR3 protein. The sample shows about 70,000 distinct CDR3 sequences, around three quarters of them seen only once. The specimen was lung tumor tissue. These receptors came from a man in his fifties or sixties with non-small cell lung cancer.

The chain is built from TRBV5-5 and TRBJ2-7, with D hard to call. V was cut by 4 bases and J by 4 bases, with 18 bases left in between. Germline CDR1 SGHKS, CDR2 YYEKEE (reference sequence). The CDR3 extends over 15 amino acids. For the CDR3, the DNA is TGTGCCAGCAGCCAATCAGGCCTAACGAGTTACGAGCAGTACTTC. Its protein product is CASSQSGLTSYEQYF.

This clonotype was recorded at least ten times. Possible read error: a much larger clone is one base away. The chain uses TRBV12-3 or TRBV12-4 and TRBJ2-1; 7 nucleotides agree with TRBD2. V trimming: 3 bases; J trimming: 5 bases; junction bases outside the gene matches: 7. This CDR3 is built from 15 residues. CDR3 coding DNA: TGTGCCAGCAGTTTTCCTCAGCGGGAACACAATGAGCAGTTCTTC. Encoded protein: CASSFPQREHNEQFF.

About this clonotype itself: The germline gene is not matched at one end of the junction; a read error may be the cause. This chain connects TRBV20-1 to TRBJ2-5; TRBD2 matches at 9 bases. Per germline, CDR1 DFQATT and CDR2 SNEGSKA (reference sequence). The CDR3 runs to 16 residues. CDR3 coding DNA: TGCAGTGCTCGAGATTTTGTAGGGACTAGCCAAGAGCAACAGTACTTC. Encoded protein: CSARDFVGTSQEQQYF.

This clonotype has only one observation. A read error may produce the germline difference seen at one junction end. The V and J genes are TRBV28 and TRBJ2-1; 11 bases align to TRBD2. The CDR3 consists of 21 residues. Germline loops: CDR1 MDHEN, CDR2 SYDVKM. The CDR3 region has the DNA TGTGCCAGCAGTTTATCTCTTTTTGGGTCGGTTAGCGGGAGGGCTATCTATGAGCTGTTCTTC. It codes for CASSLSLFGSVSGRAIYELFF. The entire variable domain, with the rest obtained from reference TRBV28 and TRBJ2-1, is as follows: DVKVTQSSRYLVKRTGEKVFLECVQDMDHENMFWYRQDPGLGLRLIYFSYDVKMKEKGDIPEGYSVSREKKERFSLILESASTNQTSMYLCASSLSLFGSVSGRAIYELFFGPGTRLTVL.

A note on this clonotype: Its ends do not fully match the called genes, so a read error is possible. The V call is TRBV6-1, the J call TRBJ2-7, with 8 positions matching TRBD1. CDR1 and CDR2 (germline): MNHNS, SASEGT. The CDR3 has 13 residues. In nucleotides, the CDR3 is TGTGCCTGCAGGGGGGACAGGCTTCACGAGCAATACTTC. Translating gives CACRGDRLHEQYF.

This clonotype is medium-sized within its sample. The rearrangement links TRBV20-1 to TRBJ2-3, with 13 bases aligning to TRBD2. V dropped 0 bases and J dropped 2; count of bases not matched to a gene: 2. This CDR3 spans 16 amino acids. CDR1 and CDR2 (germline): DFQATT, SNEGSKA (reference sequence). DNA for the CDR3: TGCAGTGCTAGAGATGGGACTAGCGGGGTCACAGATACGCAGTATTTT. Its translation is CSARDGTSGVTDTQYF.

In its sample, this clonotype was seen many times. This chain uses TRBV14 with TRBJ1-2; tentative D call: TRBD1 (5 bases). With 8 bases removed from V and 4 bases from J, the gap between germline ends came to 11 bases. Germline CDR1 SGHDN, CDR2 FVKESK. The CDR3 spans 12 residues. DNA of the CDR3: TGTGCCAGCGGGAACGGGGCCTATGGCTACACCTTC. Encoded protein: CASGNGAYGYTF.

In this sample, this clonotype turned up a few times. The V call is TRBV5-1, the J call TRBJ2-5; no definite D call. The V end was cut by 6 bases, the J end by 5 bases, with 8 bases between. Germline V gene data show CDR1 as SGHRS and CDR2 as YFSETQ. There are 11 residues in the CDR3. The CDR3 DNA sequence: TGCGCCAGCAACCTCGGGGAGACCCAGTACTTC. This codes for CASNLGETQYF.

A word on this clonotype: One end of the junction varies from germline; a read error may be responsible. The V gene is TRBV10-3, the J gene TRBJ2-7, with TRBD1 matching 9 bases. CDR3 size: 14 residues. From germline, CDR1 is ENHRY and CDR2 SYGVKD. This CDR3 reads CVISEGTGSYEQCF. The CDR3 DNA sequence: TGTGTCATCAGTGAAGGGACAGGGTCCTACGAGCAGTGCTTC.

The chain links TRBV12-3 or TRBV12-4 to TRBJ2-7, with D perhaps matching TRBD2 (5 bases). V lost 5 bases to trimming and J lost 5 bases, with 25 bases between them. The CDR3 covers 17 residues. CDR3 protein: CASSLTIVRAFAHEQYF. DNA of the CDR3: TGTGCCAGCAGTCTTACTATCGTGAGGGCCTTTGCCCACGAGCAGTACTTC.

As to this clonotype: Lacking the conserved final phenylalanine or tryptophan, this CDR3 likely reflects a read error. The CDR3 loop is CSTLNTVTQYY. In nucleotides, the CDR3 is TGCAGTACTCTTAACACAGTTACGCAGTATTAT. V gene TRBV20-1 combines with J gene TRBJ2-3, with no clear D. The CDR3 spans 11 residues. Per the germline V gene, CDR1 is DFQATT and CDR2 is SNEGSKA (reference sequence).

This clonotype was found once. This CDR3 is missing its conserved last phenylalanine or tryptophan, likely due to a read error. The rearrangement joins TRBV11-1 to TRBJ1-1; perhaps TRBD1 as D (6 bases). This CDR3 has 13 residues. The germline gives CDR1 SGHAT, CDR2 FQDESV (reference sequence). The CDR3 DNA reads TGTGTCAGCAGCTTAGCGCCGGGGGCTGGAGCTTTCATT. As protein: CVSSLAPGAGAFI.

This clonotype was detected many times. CDR3 bases: TGCGCCAGCAGCAAAGAGGACGGCCGTCAAGAGACCCAGTACTTC. Translated, it gives CASSKEDGRQETQYF. The V gene is TRBV5-1, the J gene TRBJ2-5; no clear D gene. Germline V CDR1 and CDR2: SGHRS, YFSETQ. V gave up 4 bases and J gave up 2 bases, with 15 bases separating them. This CDR3 spans 15 amino acids.

The chain uses TRBV6-1 and TRBJ1-6, with unresolved D. CDR3 length: 14 amino acids. V lost 7 bases to trimming and J lost 4 bases, with 11 bases between them. Germline V gene sequence: CDR1 MNHNS, CDR2 SASEGT. CDR3 region: CASTTWDYNSPLHF. In DNA, the CDR3 is TGTGCCAGCACTACATGGGATTATAATTCACCCCTCCACTTT.

The gene calls are TRBV6-6 and TRBJ2-1, with TRBD2 matching over 8 bases. Looked up from germline, CDR1 is MNHNY and CDR2 is SVGAGI (reference sequence). The CDR3 sequence is 16 residues long. The ends lost 4 bases at V and 16 bases at J; junction bases unmatched: 21. CDR3 in amino acids: CASSSPAGGSYNGQFF. The CDR3 DNA follows: TGTGCCAGCAGTTCTCCCGCGGGGGGATCCTACAATGGGCAATTCTTC.